These 22 T cell receptor beta chains came from one sample sequenced in a study of T-cell memory formation after mild COVID-19. MiXCR, run by TCRdb on the 5' RACE reads, gives a single entry per CDR3 protein. Of about 340,000 distinct CDR3 sequences detected, under 15% appear once; the ten largest clones hold over 20%. Sequenced input: PBMCs or a T cell subset sorted from them (not recorded which). All receptors come from a man aged 18 to 35 who had mild COVID-19 (a few samples of this study predate the infection). Cell type and time point are not known.

Only a few counts were recorded for this clonotype. The V and J genes are TRBV29-1 and TRBJ2-1; possibly TRBD2 for D (5 bases). The CDR3 extends over 11 amino acids. V lost 4 bases, J lost 8 bases, and 9 bases lay in between. Germline CDR1 SQVTM, CDR2 ANQGSEA. This chain's CDR3 is CSVGSADEQFF. CDR3 DNA: TGCAGCGTTGGGTCAGCGGATGAGCAGTTCTTC.

This clonotype turned up a few times. The rearrangement links TRBV29-1 to TRBJ2-4; D is perhaps TRBD1 or TRBD2 (5 bases each). This CDR3 has 13 residues. In germline, CDR1 is SQVTM, CDR2 ANQGSEA. Trimming stripped 4 bases from V and 1 base from J, with 8 bases between. CDR3: CSVVGVAKNIQYF. CDR3 sequence (DNA): TGCAGCGTTGTGGGGGTGGCCAAAAACATTCAGTACTTC.

The V and J genes are TRBV7-9 and TRBJ2-6; 9 nucleotides line up with TRBD1. The CDR3 is 17 amino acids. Germline V gene lookup returns CDR1 SEHNR and CDR2 FQNEAQ (reference sequence). V shed 0 bases, J shed 4 bases, and the junction held 4 bases outside the gene matches. The CDR3, as DNA: TGTGCCAGCAGCTTAGCAGGACAGGGGTACGGGGCCAACGTCCTGACTTTC. Translation: CASSLAGQGYGANVLTF.

The sample holds many counts of this clonotype. The chain joins TRBV7-2 to TRBJ2-5; weak D call: TRBD2 (5 bases). V shed 5 bases and J shed 4 bases, with 20 bases lying between them. The CDR3 has 16 amino acids. Germline values: CDR1 SGHTA, CDR2 FQGNSA. This chain's CDR3 is CASSLLRRPHSETQYF. In DNA form, the CDR3 reads TGTGCCAGCAGCCTTCTTAGGAGGCCCCATTCAGAGACCCAGTACTTC.

With respect to this clonotype: A single base separates this from a much larger clone, so it may be a read error. The gene calls are TRBV19 and TRBJ2-7; TRBD1 aligns across 10 bases. V was clipped by 9 bases and J by 2 bases; unmatched bases: 7. CDR1 and CDR2 (germline): LNHDA, SQIVND (reference sequence). The length of the CDR3 is 14 residues. CDR3 protein: CASQAGTGAYEQYF. CDR3 nucleotides: TGTGCCAGCCAAGCCGGGACAGGGGCCTACGAGCAGTACTTC.

The chain carries TRBV12-3 or TRBV12-4 and TRBJ2-3; the D gene is possibly TRBD2 (6 bases). V shed 3 bases and J shed 1 base, with 11 bases lying between them. The CDR3 sequence is 15 residues long. The CDR3 loop is CASSFGDWGTDTQYF. The CDR3 DNA reads as TGTGCCAGCAGTTTCGGGGACTGGGGCACAGATACGCAGTATTTT.

The chain is built from TRBV18 and TRBJ1-6; D might be TRBD1 (6 bases). The CDR3 length is 15 residues. V dropped 4 bases and J dropped 7 bases, with 14 bases sitting between them. Germline CDR1 and CDR2: KGHSH and LQKENI. The CDR3 loop is CASSQMTGWNSPLHF. In DNA, the CDR3 is TGTGCCAGCTCACAAATGACAGGTTGGAATTCACCCCTCCACTTT.

The V gene is TRBV9, the J gene TRBJ1-2; the D gene is possibly TRBD1 (5 bases). The CDR3 consists of 14 residues. CDR1 and CDR2 (germline): SGDLS, YYNGEE. Trimming took 5 bases from V and 1 from J, leaving 12 bases between them. The CDR3 is CASSWGGDNYGYTF. CDR3 nucleotide sequence: TGTGCCAGCAGTTGGGGGGGTGATAACTATGGCTACACCTTC.

V is TRBV20-1 and J is TRBJ2-7, with D tentatively TRBD2 (6 bases). Trimming pared 3 bases from V and 0 bases from J, leaving 12 bases between. In germline, CDR1 is DFQATT, CDR2 SNEGSKA (reference sequence). The CDR3 loop spans 14 amino acids. For the CDR3, the DNA is TGCAGTGCTAGGGAGGGCGGAGGCTCCTACGAGCAGTACTTC. It translates to CSAREGGGSYEQYF.

This clonotype was counted a few times. One junction end does not reproduce the germline sequence, and a read error may be involved. CDR3 nucleotide sequence: TGTGCCAGCAGCTCACCGACAGGGGCCGTCCAAGGGACCCAGTACTTC. Amino acids: CASSSPTGAVQGTQYF. The chain joins TRBV7-2 to TRBJ2-5, with TRBD1 matching 8 bases. The CDR3 runs 16 residues. Germline-derived CDR1 and CDR2 are SGHTA and FQGNSA.

This chain connects TRBV12-3 or TRBV12-4 to TRBJ1-5, with 10 bases identical to TRBD1. The CDR3 length is 15 residues. V was pared by 6 bases and J by 7 bases, with 9 bases of the junction left unmatched. The CDR3 region is CASSAGTGAYQPQHF. CDR3 nucleotides: TGTGCCAGCAGCGCCGGGACAGGGGCTTACCAGCCCCAGCATTTT.

The table lists this clonotype with a few counts. This chain uses TRBV30 with TRBJ2-7; D may correspond to TRBD1 or TRBD2 (5 bases each). From germline, CDR1 is GTSNPN and CDR2 SVGIG (reference sequence). V was pared by 3 bases and J by 5 bases, with 11 bases between. The CDR3 runs to 12 residues. The CDR3 coding sequence is TGTGCCTGGAGGGCCGGGGCTCACGAGCAGTACTTC. The encoded protein is CAWRAGAHEQYF.

The chain is built from TRBV5-6 and TRBJ1-2; 9 nucleotides agree with TRBD1. The CDR3 contains 13 residues. The junction had 5 bases not matched to a gene; V was cut back by 4 bases and J by 7 bases. Germline V lookup: CDR1 SGHDT, CDR2 YYEEEE. In DNA, the CDR3 is TGTGCCAGCAGCGCCGACAGGGGGTTTGGCTACACCTTC. This sequence encodes CASSADRGFGYTF.

This clonotype turned up a few times. The rearrangement links TRBV7-6 to TRBJ1-6, with D perhaps matching TRBD1 (6 bases). This CDR3 region has 14 residues. Germline V gene lookup returns CDR1 SGHVS and CDR2 FNYEAQ. Trimming cost V 3 bases and J 8 bases, with 11 bases left between them. This CDR3 reads CASSLAGEDSPLHF. The CDR3 nucleotides read TGTGCCAGCAGCTTGGCAGGGGAGGATTCACCCCTCCACTTT.

This clonotype was counted only a few times. The chain combines TRBV10-3 with TRBJ1-5; tentatively, D is TRBD1 (5 bases). The CDR3 loop spans 14 amino acids. Between the trimmed V and J ends, which lost 11 bases and 3 bases, there was a span of 17 bases. CDR1 and CDR2 from the germline V gene are ENHRY and SYGVKD. The DNA of the CDR3 is TGTGCCTCAGGCACTAGGGGCTCCAATCAGCCCCAGCATTTT. Its translation: CASGTRGSNQPQHF.

The J gene is TRBJ1-3, the V gene TRBV14, with D unclear. The V end was cut by 4 bases, the J end by 0 bases, with 10 bases between. The CDR3 spans 15 residues. CDR1 and CDR2 from the germline V gene are SGHDN and FVKESK. The CDR3 nucleotides read TGTGCCAGCAGCCGCGACGGGAGCTCTGGAAACACCATATATTTT. Encoded protein: CASSRDGSSGNTIYF.

The chain joins TRBV4-1 to TRBJ2-2; D not resolved. V was clipped by 9 bases and J by 3 bases, with 5 bases between them. The CDR3 is 11 amino acids. CDR1 is MGHRA and CDR2 is YSYEKL in the germline V gene. The CDR3 reads CARTYTGELFF. For the CDR3, the DNA is TGCGCCAGGACTTACACCGGGGAGCTGTTTTTT.

This chain uses TRBV12-3 or TRBV12-4 with TRBJ2-1; 9 nucleotides align to TRBD2. The CDR3 runs 15 residues. V shed 6 bases, J shed 2 bases, and the junction held 5 bases outside the gene matches. The CDR3 region has the DNA TGTGCCAGCAGCCCCCCTAGCGGGGCCTACAATGAGCAGTTCTTC. Translating it yields CASSPPSGAYNEQFF.

The V call is TRBV9, the J call TRBJ1-5, with no clear D. This CDR3 is 15 amino acids long. Germline values: CDR1 SGDLS, CDR2 YYNGEE. Trimming pared 3 bases from V and 4 bases from J, leaving 14 bases between. For the CDR3, the DNA is TGTGCCAGCAGCGAGGAGGGAGTTCTAAATCAGCCCCAGCATTTT. Its translation is CASSEEGVLNQPQHF.

This clonotype was observed a few times. The chain links TRBV5-1 to TRBJ2-1, with D possibly matching TRBD1 (6 bases). V shed 7 bases and J shed 5 bases, with 13 bases lying between them. This CDR3 region has 13 residues. Germline loops: CDR1 SGHRS, CDR2 YFSETQ. The chain's CDR3 is CASANRADNEQFF. CDR3 in DNA: TGCGCCAGCGCCAACAGGGCAGACAATGAGCAGTTCTTC.

The rearrangement uses TRBV20-1 and TRBJ1-2; TRBD1 aligns across 11 bases. V shed 2 bases and J 4 bases; nucleotides not matched to a gene: 6. Germline loops: CDR1 DFQATT, CDR2 SNEGSKA (reference sequence). The CDR3 runs to 15 residues. CDR3 residues: CSARLRTGGIYGYTF. The CDR3 coding sequence is TGCAGTGCTAGACTAAGGACAGGGGGCATCTATGGCTACACCTTC.

This sequence joins TRBV12-3 or TRBV12-4 and TRBJ1-2; D is unresolved. Between the trimmed V and J ends, which lost 6 bases and 1 base, there was a span of 9 bases. The CDR3 extends over 13 amino acids. The CDR3 loop reads CASSLMGNYGYTF. CDR3 DNA: TGTGCCAGCAGCCTTATGGGTAACTATGGCTACACCTTC.